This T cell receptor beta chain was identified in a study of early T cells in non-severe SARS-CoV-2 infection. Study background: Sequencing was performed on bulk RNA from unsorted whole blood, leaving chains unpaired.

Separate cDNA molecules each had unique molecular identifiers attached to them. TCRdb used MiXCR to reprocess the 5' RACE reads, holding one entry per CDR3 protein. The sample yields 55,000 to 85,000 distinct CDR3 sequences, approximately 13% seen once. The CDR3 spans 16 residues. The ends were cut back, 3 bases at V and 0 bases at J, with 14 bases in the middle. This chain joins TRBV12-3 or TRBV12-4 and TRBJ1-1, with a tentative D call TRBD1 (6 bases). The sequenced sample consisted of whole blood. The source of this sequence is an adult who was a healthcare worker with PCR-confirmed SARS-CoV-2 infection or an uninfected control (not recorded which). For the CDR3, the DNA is TGTGCCAGCAGTTTGGGGCAGGGGCCGATGAACACTGAAGCTTTCTTT. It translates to CASSLGQGPMNTEAFF.